This is a list of T cell receptor beta chains from one sample in a study of CD8 T cells in Susac syndrome. Each CDR3 protein gets one entry after TCRdb re-called the immunoSEQ multiplex PCR reads with MiXCR. The sample contains a few hundred thousand distinct CDR3 sequences, around 93% of which appear only once. The specimen was CD4+ T cells from PBMCs. These receptors were taken from a human donor with multiple sclerosis. The CDR3 runs from the conserved cysteine through the conserved F or W. A D gene is named only where the DNA matches it firmly. Part of the rows lack a size; the others show once, few, many or a class for expanded clones.

CDR3 DNA	CDR3 protein	CDR3 length	clone size	J gene	V gene	D gene
TGTGCCAGCAGCCAAAGGACGCGAAGGGAAGCTTTCTTT	CASSQRTRREAFF	13	-	TRBJ1-1	TRBV3-1	-
TGTGCCAGCAGCCGGAAAGAAAATTCCCCCCTCCACTTT	CASSRKENSPLHF	13	-	TRBJ1-6	TRBV3-1	-
TGCAGCGTTGAAGATGGGACTAGCGGGAACCAAGAGACCCAGTACTTC	CSVEDGTSGNQETQYF	16	-	TRBJ2-5	TRBV29-1	TRBD2
TGTGCCACCAGTGGAGTGGGGACAGGGGGCGCAGAGACCCAGTACTTC	CATSGVGTGGAETQYF	16	few	TRBJ2-5	TRBV24-1	TRBD1
TGTGCCAGCAGCAAAATCGGGACACGGTACACCGGGGAGCTGTTTTTT	CASSKIGTRYTGELFF	16	-	TRBJ2-2	TRBV7-9	-
TGTGCCTGGAGTCTTGACCAGAGGAACACCATATATTTT	CAWSLDQRNTIYF	13	-	TRBJ1-3	TRBV30	-
TGTGCCAGTGGGGGACAGAGCAATCAGCCCCAGCATTTT	CASGGQSNQPQHF	13	-	TRBJ1-5	TRBV19	TRBD1
TGTGCCAGCAGCTTCCTAGCGGGAGGTCGGAATGAGCAGTTCTTC	CASSFLAGGRNEQFF	15	-	TRBJ2-1	TRBV3-1	TRBD2
TGTGCCAGCAGCTTATTCTCTAGCGGGGGAATATACAATGAGCAGTTCTTC	CASSLFSSGGIYNEQFF	17	-	TRBJ2-1	TRBV7-6	TRBD2
TGTGCCAGCAGCTTCACAGGTCCGGGCTACACCTTC	CASSFTGPGYTF	12	-	TRBJ1-2	TRBV11-3	-
TGTGCCACCAGCAGAGATCCGTCCGAAAACACCATATATTTT	CATSRDPSENTIYF	14	-	TRBJ1-3	TRBV15	-
TGTGCCAGCAGCCAAGGGCCAGCGGGGACGAGTGAGCAGTTCTTC	CASSQGPAGTSEQFF	15	-	TRBJ2-1	TRBV14	TRBD2
TGCAGCGTTGAGGTGGGGATGGCCTCCTACAATGAGCAGTTCTTC	CSVEVGMASYNEQFF	15	-	TRBJ2-1	TRBV29-1	-
TGCGCCAGCAGTGGAGGCTACCAGACCCAGTACTTC	CASSGGYQTQYF	12	-	TRBJ2-5	TRBV5-1	-
TGTGCCAGCAGCAACCCGGGACTCCAATGGCCAGATACGCAGTATTTT	CASSNPGLQWPDTQYF	16	-	TRBJ2-3	TRBV7-9	-
TGCAGTGCTAATTCGGACAGGGGTAATACTGAAGCTTTCTTT	CSANSDRGNTEAFF	14	-	TRBJ1-1	TRBV20-1	TRBD1
TGTGCCAGCACCTCGATCGAGCGGGGGCTCACAGATACGCAGTATTTT	CASTSIERGLTDTQYF	16	-	TRBJ2-3	TRBV7-2	TRBD2
TGTGCCAGCAGTTACCTACCACAGGGTACCGGGGAGCTGTTTTTT	CASSYLPQGTGELFF	15	-	TRBJ2-2	TRBV6-5	-
TGTGCCAGCAGAAAAGACGGACCAGGAGAAGCTTTCTTT	CASRKDGPGEAFF	13	-	TRBJ1-1	TRBV12-3/TRBV12-4	-
TGCAGCGTTGCTAAAGGAGGGTCTAATGAAAAACTGTTTTTT	CSVAKGGSNEKLFF	14	-	TRBJ1-4	TRBV29-1	-
TGTGCCAGCAGTTTAAAGGGACCCTTCAAAGGAAACTTC	CASSLKGPFKGNF	13	-	TRBJ2-4	TRBV12-3/TRBV12-4	-
TGTGCCTCGACTACCGGGTGGGCTAGCGGGAGGACAGATACGCAGTATTTT	CASTTGWASGRTDTQYF	17	-	TRBJ2-3	TRBV30	TRBD2
TGTGCCAGCACCCGGACTAGCGGGTTCGATGAGCAGTTCTTC	CASTRTSGFDEQFF	14	-	TRBJ2-1	TRBV27	TRBD2
TGTGCCAGCAGTCGGACAGCAATTTACGAGCAGTACTTC	CASSRTAIYEQYF	13	-	TRBJ2-7	TRBV6-1	-
TGTGCCTGGAGTGTACGAGGGAACGAGCAGTACTTC	CAWSVRGNEQYF	12	-	TRBJ2-7	TRBV30	-
TGTGCCAGCAGTTTTGGGTTGCTAGCCAAAAACATTCAGTACTTC	CASSFGLLAKNIQYF	15	-	TRBJ2-4	TRBV12-3/TRBV12-4	-
TGCAGCGTTCATTGGACAGGAGTGGGCACTGAAGCTTTCTTT	CSVHWTGVGTEAFF	14	-	TRBJ1-1	TRBV29-1	TRBD1
TGTGCCAGCAGCCGACAGGCCGGCTCCTACAATGAGCAGTTCTTC	CASSRQAGSYNEQFF	15	-	TRBJ2-1	TRBV7-3	-
TGCAGCGTTGAGGTTGGACTAGCGGGTGGGGAGACCCAGTACTTC	CSVEVGLAGGETQYF	15	-	TRBJ2-5	TRBV29-1	TRBD2
TGCAGCGCTAGCTCGGGAGGGCCGAACGATGAGCAGTTCTTC	CSASSGGPNDEQFF	14	-	TRBJ2-1	TRBV29-1	TRBD2
TGTGCCAGCAGTTTAGTGTCGGGCCAGGGTCAGCCCCAGCATTTT	CASSLVSGQGQPQHF	15	-	TRBJ1-5	TRBV12-3/TRBV12-4	-
TGCAGCGTTGCTCTGGGGGAAAAACTGTTTTTT	CSVALGEKLFF	11	-	TRBJ1-4	TRBV29-1	-
TGCAGTGCTGAAGAAGGGACAGGGTCCTACAATGAGCAGTTCTTC	CSAEEGTGSYNEQFF	15	-	TRBJ2-1	TRBV20-1	TRBD1
TGTGCCAGCAGCCCGACAGGGGGGATCCTATCGGGAGGCTACACCTTC	CASSPTGGILSGGYTF	16	-	TRBJ1-2	TRBV7-6	TRBD1
TGTGCCAGCAGCGCCAGACTAGCGGGAGGGAACACCGGGGAGCTGTTTTTT	CASSARLAGGNTGELFF	17	-	TRBJ2-2	TRBV9	TRBD2
TGCGCCAGCGTTCGGGGCACTGAAGCTTTCTTT	CASVRGTEAFF	11	-	TRBJ1-1	TRBV10-2	-
TGCAGTGAGGGGGTTTTGGATACGCAGTATTTT	CSEGVLDTQYF	11	-	TRBJ2-3	TRBV20-1	-
TGCAGCGTGGCAGTTGGGGAGGTGAGGGTGGGCCAGTTCTTC	CSVAVGEVRVGQFF	14	-	TRBJ2-1	TRBV29-1	-
TGTGCCAGCAGCTTAGCCGGGACAGGGGTGCAAGAGACCCAGTACTTC	CASSLAGTGVQETQYF	16	-	TRBJ2-5	TRBV7-9	TRBD1
TGTGCCAGCAGCCAAGATTCGCAGACCCAGTACTTC	CASSQDSQTQYF	12	once	TRBJ2-5	TRBV3-1	-
TGTGCCAGCAGTTTGGGACACAAGAACACTGAAGCTTTCTTT	CASSLGHKNTEAFF	14	-	TRBJ1-1	TRBV6-5	-
TGCAGCGCCCGACTTACAGATACGCAGTATTTT	CSARLTDTQYF	11	-	TRBJ2-3	TRBV29-1	-
TGCAGCGTTGTGCAGGGGGCGCAGGACGAGCAGTACTTC	CSVVQGAQDEQYF	13	-	TRBJ2-7	TRBV29-1	TRBD1
TGTGCCAGCAGAGAATATACAGGTTCAGATACGCAGTATTTT	CASREYTGSDTQYF	14	once	TRBJ2-3	TRBV2	-
TGTGCCAGTAGGGACAGGGCGGGGAGCACTGAAGCTTTCTTT	CASRDRAGSTEAFF	14	-	TRBJ1-1	TRBV19	TRBD1
TGTGCCAGCAGTGGAAGAGATCAGCCCCAGCATTTT	CASSGRDQPQHF	12	-	TRBJ1-5	TRBV6-5	-